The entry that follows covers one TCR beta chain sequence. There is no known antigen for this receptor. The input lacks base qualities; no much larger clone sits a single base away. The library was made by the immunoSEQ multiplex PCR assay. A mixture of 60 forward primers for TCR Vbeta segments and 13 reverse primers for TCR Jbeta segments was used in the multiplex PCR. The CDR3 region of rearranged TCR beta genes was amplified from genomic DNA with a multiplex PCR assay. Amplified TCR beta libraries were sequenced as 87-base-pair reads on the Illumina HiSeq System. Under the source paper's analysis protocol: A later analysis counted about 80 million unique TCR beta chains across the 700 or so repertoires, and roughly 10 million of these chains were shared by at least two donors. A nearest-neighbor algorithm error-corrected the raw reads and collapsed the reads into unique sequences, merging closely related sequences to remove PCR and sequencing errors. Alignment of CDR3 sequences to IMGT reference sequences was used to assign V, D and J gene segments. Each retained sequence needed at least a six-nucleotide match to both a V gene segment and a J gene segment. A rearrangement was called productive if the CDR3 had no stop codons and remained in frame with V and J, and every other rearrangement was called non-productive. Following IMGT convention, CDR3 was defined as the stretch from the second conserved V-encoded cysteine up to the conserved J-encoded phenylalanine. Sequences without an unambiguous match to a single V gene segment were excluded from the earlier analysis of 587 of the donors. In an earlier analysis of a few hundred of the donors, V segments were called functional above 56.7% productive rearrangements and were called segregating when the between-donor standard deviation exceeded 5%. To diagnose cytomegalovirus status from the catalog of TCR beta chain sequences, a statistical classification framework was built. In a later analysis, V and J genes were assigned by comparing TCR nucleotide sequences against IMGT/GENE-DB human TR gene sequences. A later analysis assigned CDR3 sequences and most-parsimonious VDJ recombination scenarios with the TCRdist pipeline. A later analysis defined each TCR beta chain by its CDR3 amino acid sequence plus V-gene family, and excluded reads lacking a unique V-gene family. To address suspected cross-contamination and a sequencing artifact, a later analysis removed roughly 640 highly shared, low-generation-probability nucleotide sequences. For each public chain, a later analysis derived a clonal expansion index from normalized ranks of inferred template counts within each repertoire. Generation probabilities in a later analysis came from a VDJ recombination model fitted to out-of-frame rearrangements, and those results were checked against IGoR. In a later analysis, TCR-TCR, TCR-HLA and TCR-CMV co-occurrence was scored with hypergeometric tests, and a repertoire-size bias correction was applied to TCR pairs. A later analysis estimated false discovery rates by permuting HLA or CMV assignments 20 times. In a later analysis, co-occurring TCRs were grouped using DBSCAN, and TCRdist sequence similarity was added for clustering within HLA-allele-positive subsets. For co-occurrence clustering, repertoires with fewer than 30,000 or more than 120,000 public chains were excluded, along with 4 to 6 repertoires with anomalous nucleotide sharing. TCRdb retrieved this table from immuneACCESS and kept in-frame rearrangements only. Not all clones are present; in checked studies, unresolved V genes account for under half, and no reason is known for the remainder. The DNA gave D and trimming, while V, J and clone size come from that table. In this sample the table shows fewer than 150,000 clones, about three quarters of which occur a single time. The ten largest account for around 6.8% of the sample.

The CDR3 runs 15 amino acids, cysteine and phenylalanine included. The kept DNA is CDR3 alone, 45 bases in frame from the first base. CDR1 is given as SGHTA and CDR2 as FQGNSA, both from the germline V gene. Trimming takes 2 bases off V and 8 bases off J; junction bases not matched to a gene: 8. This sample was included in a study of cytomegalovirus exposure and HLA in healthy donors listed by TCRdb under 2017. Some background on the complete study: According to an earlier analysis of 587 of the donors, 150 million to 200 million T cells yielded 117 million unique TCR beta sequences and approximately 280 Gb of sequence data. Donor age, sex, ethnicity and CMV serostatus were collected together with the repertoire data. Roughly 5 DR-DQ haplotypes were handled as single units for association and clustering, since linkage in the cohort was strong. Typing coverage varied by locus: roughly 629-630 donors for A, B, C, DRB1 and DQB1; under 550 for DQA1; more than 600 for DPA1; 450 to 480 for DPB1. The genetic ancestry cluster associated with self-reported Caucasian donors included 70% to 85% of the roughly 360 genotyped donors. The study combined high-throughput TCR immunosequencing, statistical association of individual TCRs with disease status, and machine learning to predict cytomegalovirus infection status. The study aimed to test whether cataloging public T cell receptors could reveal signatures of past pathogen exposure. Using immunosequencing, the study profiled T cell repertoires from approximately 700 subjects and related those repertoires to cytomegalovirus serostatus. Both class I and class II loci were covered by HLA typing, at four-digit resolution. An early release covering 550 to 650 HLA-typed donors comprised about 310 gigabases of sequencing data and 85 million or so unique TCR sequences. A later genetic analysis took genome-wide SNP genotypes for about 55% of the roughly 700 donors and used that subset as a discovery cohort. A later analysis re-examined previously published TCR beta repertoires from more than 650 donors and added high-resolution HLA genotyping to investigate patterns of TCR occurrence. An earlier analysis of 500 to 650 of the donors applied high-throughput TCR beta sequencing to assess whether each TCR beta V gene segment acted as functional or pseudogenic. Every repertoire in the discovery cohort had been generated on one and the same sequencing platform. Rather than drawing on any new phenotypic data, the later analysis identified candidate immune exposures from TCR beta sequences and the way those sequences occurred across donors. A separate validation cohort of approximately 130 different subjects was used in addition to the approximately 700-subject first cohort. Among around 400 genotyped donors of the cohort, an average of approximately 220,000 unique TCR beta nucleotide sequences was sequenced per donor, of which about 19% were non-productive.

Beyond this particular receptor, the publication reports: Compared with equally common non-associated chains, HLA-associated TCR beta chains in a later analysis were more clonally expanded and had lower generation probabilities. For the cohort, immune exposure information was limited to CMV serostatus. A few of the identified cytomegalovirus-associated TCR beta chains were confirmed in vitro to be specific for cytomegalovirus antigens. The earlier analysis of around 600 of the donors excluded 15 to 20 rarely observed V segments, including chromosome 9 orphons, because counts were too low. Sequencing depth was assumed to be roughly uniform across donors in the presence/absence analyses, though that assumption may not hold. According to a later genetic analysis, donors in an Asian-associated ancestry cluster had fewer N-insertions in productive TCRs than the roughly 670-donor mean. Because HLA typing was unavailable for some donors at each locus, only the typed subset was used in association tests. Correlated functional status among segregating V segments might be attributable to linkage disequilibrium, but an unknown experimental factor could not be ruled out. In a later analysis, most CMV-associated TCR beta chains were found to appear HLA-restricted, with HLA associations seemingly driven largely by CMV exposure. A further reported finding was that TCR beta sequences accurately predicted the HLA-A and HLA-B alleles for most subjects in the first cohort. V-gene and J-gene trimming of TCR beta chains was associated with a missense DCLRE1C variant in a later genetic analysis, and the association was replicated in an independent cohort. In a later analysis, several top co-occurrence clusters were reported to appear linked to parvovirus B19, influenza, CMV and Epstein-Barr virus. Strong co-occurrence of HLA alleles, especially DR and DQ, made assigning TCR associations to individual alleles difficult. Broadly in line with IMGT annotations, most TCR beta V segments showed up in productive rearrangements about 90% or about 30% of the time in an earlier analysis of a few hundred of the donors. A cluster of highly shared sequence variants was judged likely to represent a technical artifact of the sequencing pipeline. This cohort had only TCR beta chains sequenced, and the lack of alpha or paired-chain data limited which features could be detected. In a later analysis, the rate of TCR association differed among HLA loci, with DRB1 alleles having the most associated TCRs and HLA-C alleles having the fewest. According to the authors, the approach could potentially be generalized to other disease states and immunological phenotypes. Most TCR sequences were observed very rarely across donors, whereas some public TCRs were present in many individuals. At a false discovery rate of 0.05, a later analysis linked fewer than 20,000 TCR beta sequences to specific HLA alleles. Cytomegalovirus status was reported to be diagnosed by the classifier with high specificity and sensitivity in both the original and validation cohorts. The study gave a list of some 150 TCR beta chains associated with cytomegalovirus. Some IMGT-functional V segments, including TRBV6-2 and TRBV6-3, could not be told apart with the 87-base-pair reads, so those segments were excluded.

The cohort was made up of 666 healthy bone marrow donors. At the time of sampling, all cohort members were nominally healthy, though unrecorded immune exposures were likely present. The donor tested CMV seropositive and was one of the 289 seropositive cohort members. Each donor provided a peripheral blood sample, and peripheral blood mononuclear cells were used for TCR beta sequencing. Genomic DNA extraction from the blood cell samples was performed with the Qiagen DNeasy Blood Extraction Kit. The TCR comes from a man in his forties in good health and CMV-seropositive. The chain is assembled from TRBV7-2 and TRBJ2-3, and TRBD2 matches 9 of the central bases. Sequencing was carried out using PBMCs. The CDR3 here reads CASSLSSAGGATQYF. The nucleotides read TGTGCCAGCAGCTTATCTTCAGCGGGAGGCGCTACGCAGTATTTT. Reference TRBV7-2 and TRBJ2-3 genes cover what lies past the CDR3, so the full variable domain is GAGVSQSPSNKVTEKGKDVELRCDPISGHTALYWYRQSLGQGLEFLIYFQGNSAPDKSGLPSDRFSAERTGGSVSTLTIQRTQQEDSAVYLCASSLSSAGGATQYFGPGTRLTVL.